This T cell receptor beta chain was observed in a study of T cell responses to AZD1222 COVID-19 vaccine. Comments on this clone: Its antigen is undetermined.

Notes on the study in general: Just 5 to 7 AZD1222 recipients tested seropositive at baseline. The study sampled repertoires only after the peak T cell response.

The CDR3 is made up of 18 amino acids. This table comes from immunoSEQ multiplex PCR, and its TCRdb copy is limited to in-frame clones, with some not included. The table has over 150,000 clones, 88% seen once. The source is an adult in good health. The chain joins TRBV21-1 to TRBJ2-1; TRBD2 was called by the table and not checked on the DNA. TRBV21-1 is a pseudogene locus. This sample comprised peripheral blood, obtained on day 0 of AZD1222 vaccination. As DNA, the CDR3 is TGTGCCAGCAGTCCGGGGTACACCGCTAGCGTAACCTACAATGAGCAGTTCTTC. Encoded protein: CASSPGYTASVTYNEQFF.